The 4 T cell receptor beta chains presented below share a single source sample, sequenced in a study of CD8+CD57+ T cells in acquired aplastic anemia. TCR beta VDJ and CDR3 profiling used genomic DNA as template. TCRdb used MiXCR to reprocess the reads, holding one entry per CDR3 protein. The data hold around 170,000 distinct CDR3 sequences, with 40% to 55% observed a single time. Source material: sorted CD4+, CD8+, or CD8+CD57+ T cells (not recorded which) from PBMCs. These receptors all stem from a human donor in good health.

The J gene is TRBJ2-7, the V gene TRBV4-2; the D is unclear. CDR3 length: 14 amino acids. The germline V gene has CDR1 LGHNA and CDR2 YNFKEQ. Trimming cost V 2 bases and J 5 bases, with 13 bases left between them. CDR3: CASSQTLVEHEQYF. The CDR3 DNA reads TGTGCCAGCAGCCAAACCCTCGTAGAACACGAGCAGTACTTC.

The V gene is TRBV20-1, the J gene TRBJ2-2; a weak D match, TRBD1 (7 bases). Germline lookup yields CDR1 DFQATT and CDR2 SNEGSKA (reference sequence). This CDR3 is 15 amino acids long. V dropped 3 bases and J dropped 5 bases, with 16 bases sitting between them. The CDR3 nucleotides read TGCAGTGCTAGGGTCAGGGGGGTAAGAACCGGGGAGCTGTTTTTT. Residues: CSARVRGVRTGELFF.

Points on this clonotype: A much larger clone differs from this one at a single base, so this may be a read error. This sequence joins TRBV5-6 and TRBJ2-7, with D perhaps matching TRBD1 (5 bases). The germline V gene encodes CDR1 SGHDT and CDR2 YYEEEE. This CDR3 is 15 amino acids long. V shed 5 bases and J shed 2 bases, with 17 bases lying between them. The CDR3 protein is CASSSPGASPYEQYF. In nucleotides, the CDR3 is TGTGCCAGCAGTTCCCCTGGGGCCAGTCCCTACGAGCAGTACTTC.

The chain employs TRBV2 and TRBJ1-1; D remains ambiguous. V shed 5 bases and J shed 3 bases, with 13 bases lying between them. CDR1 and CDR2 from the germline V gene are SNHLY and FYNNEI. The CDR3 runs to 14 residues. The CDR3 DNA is TGTGCCAGCAGTTACCTTATCGCGGACACTGAAGCTTTCTTT. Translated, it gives CASSYLIADTEAFF.